The source of this T cell receptor beta chain is a study of T cell clonality in common variable immunodeficiency. TCRdb's table, derived via immunoSEQ multiplex PCR, lists solely in-frame clones and lacks some. This sample has about 60,000 clones, each found more than once. This clone has ten or more counts. The read gets to within 3 residues of the CDR3 end, and the germline J gene fills in the rest. CDR1 and CDR2 (germline): LNHDA, SQIVND (reference sequence). The CDR3 is made up of 14 amino acids. V was shortened by 4 bases and J by 2 bases, with 10 bases between the two germline ends. Sequenced material: peripheral blood mononuclear cells. The sequence derives from a person aged 18-69 years in good health. This chain connects TRBV19 to TRBJ2-3; D perhaps matches TRBD1 (5 bases). CDR3 sequence reads: CASSTTVNTDTQYF. The sequenced part of the CDR3 DNA is TGTGCCAGTAGTACGACAGTTAACACAGATACG.